The entry below describes one TCR beta chain. This sample stems from a study of technical replicates of blood from a handful of donors. The table came from immunoSEQ multiplex PCR; TCRdb's copy has only in-frame clones and leaves some out. The data show roughly 60,000 clones, approximately 86% seen once. What was sequenced was PBMCs. The TCR originated in a human donor in good health. Some clones in this sample may be carry-over from other donors' samples.

In DNA, the CDR3 is TGTGCCAGCAGCTTAAACCCCCTTGGTTATAGCGGGGGTATGGATACGCAGTATTTT. It translates to CASSLNPLGYSGGMDTQYF. The chain couples TRBV7-3 to TRBJ2-3; 9 bases fit TRBD2. The germline CDR1 and CDR2 sequences are SGHTA and FQGTGA. The trim removed 1 base at V and 6 bases at J, leaving 17 bases unmatched. The length of the CDR3 is 19 residues.